The rows below give T cell receptor beta chains drawn from one sample of a study of shared clonotypes between healthy human individuals. TCRdb keeps only in-frame clones here, not all; method: immunoSEQ multiplex PCR. The table includes approximately 2,000,000 clones, approximately 90% detected once. The material sequenced was naive CD4+ T cells from PBMCs. The origin of the receptors is a man in his late teens or twenties in good health. Some clones in this sample may be carry-over from other donors' samples. The CDR3 runs from the conserved cysteine through the conserved F or W. Fields, in order: J gene, V gene, D gene, clone size, CDR3 protein, CDR3 DNA. D genes are given only for firm matches. Rows give clone size only sometimes, using once, few, many, or a class for an expanded clone.

TRBJ2-2,TRBV19,TRBD2,.,CASRGTSVNTGELFF,TGTGCCAGTAGAGGGACTAGCGTCAACACCGGGGAGCTGTTTTTT
TRBJ2-3,TRBV9,TRBD2,.,CASSVAGGSGSADTQYF,TGTGCCAGCAGCGTAGCGGGGGGTAGCGGGAGCGCAGATACGCAGTATTTT
TRBJ1-4,TRBV5-4,TRBD1,.,CASSLGTGREKLFF,TGTGCCAGCAGCTTGGGGACAGGGCGTGAAAAACTGTTTTTT
TRBJ2-1,TRBV28,TRBD2,.,CASNSRGRPYNEQFF,TGTGCCAGCAATTCTCGCGGGAGACCCTACAATGAGCAGTTCTTC
TRBJ2-3,TRBV5-6,TRBD1,.,CASSLPQGASTDTQYF,TGTGCCAGCAGCTTGCCGCAGGGGGCGAGCACAGATACGCAGTATTTT
TRBJ2-7,TRBV2,TRBD1,.,CASTQGDYEQYF,TGTGCCAGCACGCAGGGGGATTACGAGCAGTACTTC
TRBJ1-2,TRBV9,TRBD1,.,CASSPRGDRGDYGYTF,TGTGCCAGCAGCCCCCGCGGGGACAGGGGGGACTATGGCTACACCTTC
TRBJ1-2,TRBV5-1,.,.,CASSLDSGSYGYTF,TGCGCCAGCAGCTTGGATTCCGGGTCCTATGGCTACACCTTC
TRBJ2-1,TRBV7-2,TRBD2,.,CASSPRWGGVSYNEQFF,TGTGCCAGCAGCCCCCGATGGGGAGGGGTGTCCTACAATGAGCAGTTCTTC
TRBJ2-1,TRBV11-3,.,.,CASSSRDNEQFF,TGTGCCAGCAGCTCCCGGGACAATGAGCAGTTCTTC
TRBJ1-5,TRBV19,TRBD1,.,CASIQGQGRNQPQHF,TGTGCCAGTATACAGGGACAGGGTAGGAATCAGCCCCAGCATTTT
TRBJ1-1,TRBV2,.,few,CASRDTVNTEAFF,TGTGCCAGCAGGGACACAGTGAACACTGAAGCTTTCTTT
TRBJ1-1,TRBV18,.,.,CASVTDLNTEAFF,TGTGCCAGCGTGACAGATCTGAACACTGAAGCTTTCTTT